The next 21 T cell receptor beta chains were all read from a single sample in a study of CXCR3-negative and CXCR3-positive naive CD8 T cells. Study-wide results and limits: For CXCR3-positive naive cells, TRB CDR3s were more hydrophobic than those of CXCR3-negative naive cells.

Libraries of TRB cDNA were made by 5' RACE and carried UMIs. TCRdb re-called the 5' RACE reads and shows each CDR3 protein once, DNA omitted. Here the sample table reports under 150,000 distinct CDR3 sequences. These receptors have no identified antigens. Material for sequencing was naive CXCR3+ CD8+ T cells from blood. The sample's subset: CD45RO-CCR7+CD27+CD95- naive CD8+ T cells expressing CXCR3 (TNR3+). Receptors were obtained from a human donor in good health. Some clones in this sample may be carry-over from other donors' samples.

The V gene is TRBV11-2, the J gene TRBJ2-2. The CDR3 is 15 residues long. CDR1 is SGHAT, CDR2 FQNNGV, per germline. The CDR3 here is CASSLDNDFTGELFF.

The gene calls are TRBV19 and TRBJ2-6. Germline V gives CDR1 LNHDA, CDR2 SQIVND (reference sequence). The CDR3 contains 15 residues. CDR3 loop: CASSLEVSGANVLTF.

The J gene is TRBJ1-1, the V gene TRBV25-1. The germline V gene encodes CDR1 MGHDK and CDR2 SYGVNS. The CDR3 length is 14 residues. This CDR3 reads CASSDERRNTEAFF.

The rearrangement joins TRBV29-1 to TRBJ2-1. This CDR3 is 14 amino acids long. CDR1 is SQVTM and CDR2 is ANQGSEA in the germline V gene. CDR3: CSVDGLASDNEQFF.

The V call is TRBV7-3, the J call TRBJ1-1; there is no DNA to check the TCRdb D call of TRBD1. The germline gives CDR1 SGHTA, CDR2 FQGTGA. There are 14 residues in the CDR3. CDR3: CASSIGQGRSEAFF.

The rearrangement uses TRBV24-1 and TRBJ2-5; there is no DNA to check the TCRdb D call of TRBD1. From germline, CDR1 is KGHDR and CDR2 SFDVKD. The CDR3 sequence is 17 residues long. CDR3 sequence reads: CATSDWGTGGEGETQYF.

The chain carries TRBV7-2 and TRBJ2-3; without DNA, the TCRdb call of TRBD2 cannot be checked. The CDR3 has 15 residues. Germline assignment: CDR1 SGHTA and CDR2 FQGNSA. CDR3 in amino acids: CASSLGQEDIDTQYF.

This chain joins TRBV5-1 and TRBJ2-1; without DNA, the TCRdb call of TRBD2 cannot be checked. CDR1 and CDR2 from the germline V gene are SGHRS and YFSETQ. The CDR3 runs 17 residues. CDR3 region: CASSLAERGGSYNEQFF.

The chain recombines TRBV9 with TRBJ2-3. Germline CDR1 reads SGDLS; CDR2 reads YYNGEE. The CDR3 is 17 amino acids. CDR3: CASSVGWQEARTDTQYF.

The gene calls are TRBV28 and TRBJ2-2; TCRdb outputs TRBD1, but without DNA this stays unchecked. This CDR3 has 15 amino acids. Germline V gene lookup returns CDR1 MDHEN and CDR2 SYDVKM. The CDR3 reads CASNERTTNTGELFF. The variable domain in full, completed from reference TRBV28 and TRBJ2-2, reads DVKVTQSSRYLVKRTGEKVFLECVQDMDHENMFWYRQDPGLGLRLIYFSYDVKMKEKGDIPEGYSVSREKKERFSLILESASTNQTSMYLCASNERTTNTGELFFGEGSRLTVL.

The gene calls are TRBV27 and TRBJ2-7; the D call of TRBD1 rests on TCRdb alone, since no DNA is present to check it. The germline V gene encodes CDR1 MNHEY and CDR2 SMNVEV (reference sequence). The length of the CDR3 is 14 residues. The CDR3 here is CASSRGTGSYEQYF.

This rearrangement joins TRBV7-7 to TRBJ2-5. CDR3 length: 18 amino acids. CDR1 and CDR2 (germline): SSHAT, FNYEAQ (reference sequence). This CDR3 reads CASSLAAVGLGKVETQYF. Based on the CDR3 plus reference TRBV7-7 and TRBJ2-5, the full variable domain is GAGVSQSPRYKVTKRGQDVTLRCDPISSHATLYWYQQALGQGPEFLTYFNYEAQPDKSGLPSDRFSAERPEGSISTLTIQRTEQRDSAMYRCASSLAAVGLGKVETQYFGPGTRLLVL.

The chain is built from TRBV29-1 and TRBJ1-1. Germline-derived CDR1 and CDR2 are SQVTM and ANQGSEA. The CDR3 spans 14 residues. The CDR3 is CSTYPKNVNTEAFF.

The chain joins TRBV29-1 to TRBJ2-1; TCRdb reports TRBD1, a call that lacks DNA to check it against. Per the germline V gene, CDR1 is SQVTM and CDR2 is ANQGSEA. CDR3 size: 14 residues. The CDR3 loop is CSVDGGGGSSEQFF.

This chain's CDR3 is CASSPLGEGGGEAFF. The chain uses TRBV4-1 and TRBJ1-1. This CDR3 has 15 amino acids. Germline CDR1 reads MGHRA; CDR2 reads YSYEKL.

The chain is built from TRBV10-3 and TRBJ2-5; without DNA, the TCRdb call of TRBD1 cannot be checked. This CDR3 contains 15 residues. The germline V gene encodes CDR1 ENHRY and CDR2 SYGVKD. CDR3 protein: CAISESGAFQETQYF.

The V call is TRBV30, the J call TRBJ1-1. Germline CDR1 reads GTSNPN; CDR2 reads SVGIG (reference sequence). CDR3 length: 13 residues. CDR3 sequence reads: CAWVDIGNTEAFF.

The gene calls are TRBV23-1 and TRBJ2-7. TRBV23-1 is labeled an ORF, and its function is uncertain. The CDR3 totals 15 residues. CDR3 region: CASSPYPEDSYEQYF.

This chain joins TRBV29-1 and TRBJ2-5; without DNA, the TCRdb call of TRBD1 cannot be checked. The length of the CDR3 is 14 residues. From germline, CDR1 is SQVTM and CDR2 ANQGSEA. CDR3 loop: CSVDVGGPKETQYF.

The V call is TRBV3-1, the J call TRBJ1-5; TCRdb calls TRBD1, which cannot be checked without DNA. CDR3 length: 13 residues. Germline CDR1 reads LGHDT; CDR2 reads YNNKEL (reference sequence). The CDR3 loop reads CASSRQEGKPQHF.

This rearrangement joins TRBV10-3 to TRBJ2-1. Germline CDR1 reads ENHRY; CDR2 reads SYGVKD. This CDR3 contains 13 residues. The chain's CDR3 is CAISDLTDNEQFF.